The 16 T cell receptor beta chains given below trace back to one sample, sequenced in a study of regulatory T cells in long-lasting Graves disease. Time point here: newly diagnosed GD, antithyroid drugs for less than 3 months. PBMCs were the source of the RNA used for TCR sequencing. Relying on iRepertoire HTBI primers and Arm-PCR of CDR3 regions, the team built TCR beta libraries. One entry per CDR3 protein, called by TCRdb with MiXCR from the multiplex PCR reads. The sample carries roughly 500,000 distinct CDR3 sequences, roughly 12% recorded once. These data are also associated with another study on T cells in Graves' hyperthyroidism and ophthalmopathy.

The material was peripheral blood mononuclear cells (PBMCs), obtained at new diagnosis, from a patient treated with antithyroid drugs. Every receptor here comes from a man under 40 with Graves disease.

A note on this clonotype: The junction departs from the called germline gene at one end, perhaps through a read error. The CDR3: CASGQGSGPPYNEQFF. For the CDR3, the DNA is TGTGCCAGCGGCCAAGGGTCGGGGCCCCCCTACAATGAGCAGTTCTTC. The chain uses TRBV4-2 and TRBJ2-1, with D tentatively TRBD1 or TRBD2 (5 bases each). CDR1 and CDR2 from the germline V gene are LGHNA and YNFKEQ. The CDR3 runs 16 residues.

The J gene is TRBJ2-3, the V gene TRBV27; 9 nucleotides align to TRBD2. Germline V gene data show CDR1 as MNHEY and CDR2 as SMNVEV (reference sequence). This CDR3 has 17 amino acids. J was trimmed by 2 bases and V by 5 bases; bases with no gene match: 11. CDR3 residues: CASSPRGLAYSTDTQYF. CDR3 DNA sequence: TGTGCCAGCAGTCCAAGAGGACTAGCGTATTCCACAGATACGCAGTATTTT.

V gene TRBV20-1 combines with J gene TRBJ1-1; D remains unclear. Trimming cost V 1 base and J 1 base, with 7 bases left between them. In germline, CDR1 is DFQATT, CDR2 SNEGSKA (reference sequence). This CDR3 has 13 amino acids. Here the CDR3 DNA reads TGCAGTGCTAGAGGTCCCTCGAACACTGAAGCTTTCTTT. The encoded protein is CSARGPSNTEAFF.

This clonotype was found a few times. The chain couples TRBV5-1 to TRBJ2-5, with D unclear. Germline loops: CDR1 SGHRS, CDR2 YFSETQ. The CDR3 is made up of 13 amino acids. The ends were cut back, 2 bases at V and 2 bases at J, with 7 bases in the middle. The CDR3 nucleotides read TGCGCCAGCAGCTTAGAGTGGCAAGAGACCCAGTACTTC. Translation: CASSLEWQETQYF. Full variable domain (remainder filled in from reference TRBV5-1 and TRBJ2-5): KAGVTQTPRYLIKTRGQQVTLSCSPISGHRSVSWYQQTPGQGLQFLFEYFSETQRNKGNFPGRFSGRQFSNSRSEMNVSTLELGDSALYLCASSLEWQETQYFGPGTRLLVL.

This clonotype occurred many times. V is TRBV10-3 and J is TRBJ2-7; tentatively, D is TRBD1 (5 bases). CDR1 is ENHRY, CDR2 SYGVKD, per germline. Between the trimmed V and J ends, which lost 0 bases and 1 base, there was a span of 7 bases. This CDR3 contains 14 residues. This chain's CDR3 is CAISESGRSYEQYF. The CDR3, as DNA: TGTGCCATCAGTGAGTCGGGGCGGTCCTACGAGCAGTACTTC.

This clonotype was recorded at least ten times. This rearrangement joins TRBV29-1 to TRBJ2-1; maybe TRBD1 (6 bases). V was pared by 8 bases and J by 4 bases, with 15 bases between. CDR1 is SQVTM and CDR2 is ANQGSEA in the germline V gene. CDR3 length equals 13 residues. DNA for the CDR3: TGCAGCTCATGGACAGAGACATACAATGAGCAGTTCTTC. Protein: CSSWTETYNEQFF.

The table lists this clonotype with many counts. CDR3 region: CASSGGTITGELFF. CDR3 nucleotide sequence: TGTGCCAGCAGCGGAGGAACTATCACCGGGGAGCTGTTTTTT. The chain joins TRBV11-2 to TRBJ2-2; maybe TRBD2 (5 bases). V gave up 5 bases and J gave up 4 bases, with 11 bases separating them. Germline CDR1 is SGHAT and CDR2 is FQNNGV. There are 14 residues in the CDR3. The full variable domain, rest sourced from reference TRBV11-2 and TRBJ2-2, is EAGVAQSPRYKIIEKRQSVAFWCNPISGHATLYWYQQILGQGPKLLIQFQNNGVVDDSQLPKDRFSAERLKGVDSTLKIQPAKLEDSAVYLCASSGGTITGELFFGEGSRLTVL.

The chain combines TRBV11-2 with TRBJ2-7; a weak D match, TRBD2 (5 bases). CDR3 length equals 14 residues. CDR1 and CDR2 (germline): SGHAT, FQNNGV. Trimming took off 4 bases at V and 5 bases at J, with 15 bases between the two ends. CDR3 sequence reads: CASSSGSGIDEQYF. Here the CDR3 DNA reads TGTGCCAGCAGCTCAGGAAGCGGCATCGACGAGCAGTACTTC. The full variable domain, its missing parts supplied by reference TRBV11-2 and TRBJ2-7, is EAGVAQSPRYKIIEKRQSVAFWCNPISGHATLYWYQQILGQGPKLLIQFQNNGVVDDSQLPKDRFSAERLKGVDSTLKIQPAKLEDSAVYLCASSSGSGIDEQYFGPGTRLTVT.

CDR3 DNA sequence: TGTGCCAGCAGCTTGCAGTCAGGAAGAAATGAAAAACTGTTTTTT. It is translated as CASSLQSGRNEKLFF. V and J are TRBV7-3 and TRBJ1-4; D call uncertain. V was cut by 3 bases and J by 5 bases, with 13 bases left in between. Germline CDR1 reads SGHTA; CDR2 reads FQGTGA. This CDR3 contains 15 residues.

There are many counts of this clonotype. The V and J genes are TRBV6-2 or TRBV6-3 and TRBJ1-1; TRBD1 aligns across 10 bases. V lost 8 bases to trimming and J lost 8 bases; unmatched junction nucleotides: 2. Looked up from germline, CDR1 is MNHEY and CDR2 is SVGEGT. This CDR3 is built from 11 residues. This CDR3 is CASRDRGEAFF. CDR3 sequence (DNA): TGTGCCAGCCGGGACAGGGGCGAAGCTTTCTTT.

Ten or more counts support this clonotype. The chain links TRBV27 to TRBJ2-1; no firm D call. Germline CDR1 reads MNHEY; CDR2 reads SMNVEV (reference sequence). Trimming left V 6 bases short and J 11 bases short, with 11 bases between. The CDR3 sequence is 11 residues long. CDR3 loop: CASRLQDKQFF. The CDR3 nucleotides are TGTGCCAGCAGGCTTCAGGATAAGCAGTTCTTC.

With respect to this clonotype: A much bigger clone sits one base away, suggesting this may be a read error. The chain has TRBV10-3 and TRBJ1-1; D gene ambiguous. Looked up from germline, CDR1 is ENHRY and CDR2 is SYGVKD. This CDR3 contains 14 residues. CDR3: CDISEATANTEAFF. In nucleotides, the CDR3 is TGTGACATCAGTGAGGCCACGGCGAACACTGAAGCTTTCTTT.

This clonotype was counted ten times or more. This rearrangement joins TRBV6-1 to TRBJ2-5; possibly TRBD2 for D (6 bases). V shed 8 bases and J shed 1 base, with 14 bases lying between them. CDR1 is MNHNS, CDR2 SASEGT, per germline. This CDR3 contains 14 residues. The CDR3 DNA sequence: TGTGCCAGCGCCCGGGGAGGCTCCCAAGAGACCCAGTACTTC. Protein product: CASARGGSQETQYF.

The table lists this clonotype with many counts. The rearrangement joins TRBV24-1 to TRBJ2-1; D is unclear. The ends were cut back, 1 base at V and 5 bases at J, with 8 bases in the middle. Germline V gene lookup returns CDR1 KGHDR and CDR2 SFDVKD. This CDR3 region has 14 residues. The CDR3: CATSDFYRNNEQFF. DNA for the CDR3: TGTGCCACCAGTGATTTTTACCGGAACAATGAGCAGTTCTTC.

This clonotype was seen ten or more times. The chain is built from TRBV27 and TRBJ1-1, with unresolved D. CDR1 and CDR2 (germline): MNHEY, SMNVEV (reference sequence). Trimming shortened V by 0 bases and J by 5 bases, and 16 bases separated the two germline ends. The CDR3 is made up of 16 amino acids. The CDR3, as DNA: TGTGCCAGCAGTTTATCTAATCAGCCAATGGGAACTGAAGCTTTCTTT. This translates into CASSLSNQPMGTEAFF.

This clonotype was recorded many times. V gene TRBV18 combines with J gene TRBJ2-1, with a tentative D call TRBD2 (6 bases). Looked up from germline, CDR1 is KGHSH and CDR2 is LQKENI. This CDR3 spans 17 amino acids. Deletions cut 0 bases from V and 0 bases from J, with 12 bases between. The CDR3: CASSPPKGGRSYNEQFF. CDR3 in DNA: TGTGCCAGCTCACCACCGAAGGGAGGTCGCTCCTACAATGAGCAGTTCTTC.